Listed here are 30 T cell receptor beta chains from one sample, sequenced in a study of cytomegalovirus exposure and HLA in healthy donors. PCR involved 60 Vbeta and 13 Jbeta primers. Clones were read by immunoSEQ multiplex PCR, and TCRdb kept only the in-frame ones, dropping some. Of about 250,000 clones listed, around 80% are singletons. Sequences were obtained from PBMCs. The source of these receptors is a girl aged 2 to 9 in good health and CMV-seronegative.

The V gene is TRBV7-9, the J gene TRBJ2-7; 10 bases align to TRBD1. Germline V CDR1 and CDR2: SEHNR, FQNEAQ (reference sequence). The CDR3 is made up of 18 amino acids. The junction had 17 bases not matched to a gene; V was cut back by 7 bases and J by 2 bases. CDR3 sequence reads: CASNLGGSGTGDPYEQYF. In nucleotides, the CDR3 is TGTGCCAGCAACCTGGGGGGTTCCGGGACAGGGGACCCCTACGAGCAGTACTTC.

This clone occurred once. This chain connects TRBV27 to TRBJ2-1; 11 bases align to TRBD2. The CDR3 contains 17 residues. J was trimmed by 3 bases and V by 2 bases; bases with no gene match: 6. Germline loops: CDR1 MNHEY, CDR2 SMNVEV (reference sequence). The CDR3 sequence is CASSLTLAGVGYNEQFF. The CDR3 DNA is TGTGCCAGCAGTTTAACACTAGCGGGAGTTGGCTACAATGAGCAGTTCTTC.

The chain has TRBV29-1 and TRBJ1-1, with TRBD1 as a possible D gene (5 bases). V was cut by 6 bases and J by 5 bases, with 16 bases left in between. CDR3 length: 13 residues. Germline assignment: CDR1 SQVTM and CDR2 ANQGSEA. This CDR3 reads CSVNWGDGTEAFF. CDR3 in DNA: TGCAGCGTCAATTGGGGGGACGGTACTGAAGCTTTCTTT.

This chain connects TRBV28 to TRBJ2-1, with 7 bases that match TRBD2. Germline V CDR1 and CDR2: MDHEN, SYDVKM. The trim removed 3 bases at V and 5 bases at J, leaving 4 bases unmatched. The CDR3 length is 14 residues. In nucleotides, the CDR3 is TGTGCCAGCAGTTTCCTAGCGGCCCACAATGAGCAGTTCTTC. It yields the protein CASSFLAAHNEQFF.

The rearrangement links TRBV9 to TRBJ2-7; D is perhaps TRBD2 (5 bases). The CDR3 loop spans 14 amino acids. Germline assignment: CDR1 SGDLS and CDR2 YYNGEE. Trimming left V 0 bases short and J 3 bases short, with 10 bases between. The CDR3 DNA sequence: TGTGCCAGCAGCGTAGGCCTAGCAGGCTACGAGCAGTACTTC. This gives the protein CASSVGLAGYEQYF.

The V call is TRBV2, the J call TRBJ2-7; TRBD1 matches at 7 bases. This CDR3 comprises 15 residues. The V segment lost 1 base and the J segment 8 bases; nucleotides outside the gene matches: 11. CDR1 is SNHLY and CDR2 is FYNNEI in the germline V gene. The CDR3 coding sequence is TGTGCCAGCAGTGAAGGGACATCAATTAGGGGGCAGCAGTACTTC. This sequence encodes CASSEGTSIRGQQYF.

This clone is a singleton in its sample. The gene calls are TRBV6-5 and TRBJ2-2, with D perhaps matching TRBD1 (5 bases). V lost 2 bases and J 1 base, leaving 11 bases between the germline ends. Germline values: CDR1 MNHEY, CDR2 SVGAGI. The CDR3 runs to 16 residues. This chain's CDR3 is CASSYAGALNTGELFF. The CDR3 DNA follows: TGTGCCAGCAGTTACGCTGGGGCCCTGAACACCGGGGAGCTGTTTTTT.

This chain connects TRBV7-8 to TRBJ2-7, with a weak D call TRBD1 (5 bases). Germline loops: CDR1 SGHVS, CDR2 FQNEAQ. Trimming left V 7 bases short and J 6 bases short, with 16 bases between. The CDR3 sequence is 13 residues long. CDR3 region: CASKGRESGEQYF. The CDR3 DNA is TGTGCCAGCAAGGGCAGGGAATCTGGCGAGCAGTACTTC.

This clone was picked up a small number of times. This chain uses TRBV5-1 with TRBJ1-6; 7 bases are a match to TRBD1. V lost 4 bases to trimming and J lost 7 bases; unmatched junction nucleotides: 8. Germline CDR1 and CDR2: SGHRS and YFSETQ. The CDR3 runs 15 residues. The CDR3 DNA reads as TGCGCCAGCAGCACCCGACAGGGAAGCAATTCACCCCTCCACTTT. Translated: CASSTRQGSNSPLHF.

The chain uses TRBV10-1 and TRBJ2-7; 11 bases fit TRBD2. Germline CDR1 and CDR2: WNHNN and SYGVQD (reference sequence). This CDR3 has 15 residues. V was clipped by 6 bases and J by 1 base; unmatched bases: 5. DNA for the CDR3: TGCGCCAGCAGCCTTAGCGGGAGGGAATCCTACGAGCAGTACTTC. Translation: CASSLSGRESYEQYF.

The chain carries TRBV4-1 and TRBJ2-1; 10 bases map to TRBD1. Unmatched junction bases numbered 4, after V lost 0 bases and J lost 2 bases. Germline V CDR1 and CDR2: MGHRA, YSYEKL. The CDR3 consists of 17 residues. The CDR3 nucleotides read TGCGCCAGCAGCCAAGATGAGGACAGGGGGGCCTACAATGAGCAGTTCTTC. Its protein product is CASSQDEDRGAYNEQFF.

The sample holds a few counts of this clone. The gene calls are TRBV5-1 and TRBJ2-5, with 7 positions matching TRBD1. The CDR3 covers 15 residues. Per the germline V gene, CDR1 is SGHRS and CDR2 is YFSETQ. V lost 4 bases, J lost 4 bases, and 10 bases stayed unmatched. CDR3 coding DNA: TGCGCCAGCAGCCCGGGACAGCCCCAGGGAGAGACCCAGTACTTC. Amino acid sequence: CASSPGQPQGETQYF.

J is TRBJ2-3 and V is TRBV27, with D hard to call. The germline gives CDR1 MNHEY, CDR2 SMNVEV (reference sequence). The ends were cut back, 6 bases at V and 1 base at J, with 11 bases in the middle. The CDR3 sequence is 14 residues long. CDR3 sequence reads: CASSIQSGTDTQYF. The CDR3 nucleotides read TGTGCCAGCAGCATTCAGTCAGGCACAGATACGCAGTATTTT.

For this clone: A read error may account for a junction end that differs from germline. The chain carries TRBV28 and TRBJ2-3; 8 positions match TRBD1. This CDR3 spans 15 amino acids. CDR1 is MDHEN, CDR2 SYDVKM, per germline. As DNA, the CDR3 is TGTGCCAGCAGTTTAAGGCAGGGGGCAACAGGTACGCAGTATTTT. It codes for CASSLRQGATGTQYF.

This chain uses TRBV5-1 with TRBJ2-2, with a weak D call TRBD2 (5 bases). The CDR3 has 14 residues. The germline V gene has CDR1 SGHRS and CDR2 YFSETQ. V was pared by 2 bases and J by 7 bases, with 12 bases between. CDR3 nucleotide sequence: TGCGCCAGCAGCTTTTTTAGCGTGGTCGGGGAGCTGTTTTTT. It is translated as CASSFFSVVGELFF.

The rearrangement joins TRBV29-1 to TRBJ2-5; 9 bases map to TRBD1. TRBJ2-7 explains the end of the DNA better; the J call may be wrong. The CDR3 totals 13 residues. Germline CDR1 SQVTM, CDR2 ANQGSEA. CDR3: CSGGDRGINEQYF. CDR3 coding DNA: TGCAGCGGGGGAGACAGGGGGATAAACGAGCAGTACTTC.

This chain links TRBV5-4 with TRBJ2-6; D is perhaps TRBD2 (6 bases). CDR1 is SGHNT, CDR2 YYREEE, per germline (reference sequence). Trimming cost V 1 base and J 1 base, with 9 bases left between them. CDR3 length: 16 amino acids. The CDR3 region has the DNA TGTGCCAGCAGCTTGCGAGCGGGTTCTGGGGCCAACGTCCTGACTTTC. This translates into CASSLRAGSGANVLTF.

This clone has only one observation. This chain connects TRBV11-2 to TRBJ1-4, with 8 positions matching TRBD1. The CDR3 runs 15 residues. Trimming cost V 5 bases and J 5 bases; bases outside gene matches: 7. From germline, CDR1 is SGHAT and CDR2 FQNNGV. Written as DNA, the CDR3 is TGTGCCAGCAGCGCCCGGACAGGGAGGAATGAAAAACTGTTTTTT. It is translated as CASSARTGRNEKLFF.

The CDR3 reads CASSLIPGISVYEQYF. CDR3 in DNA: TGTGCCAGCAGCTTAATACCGGGGATAAGCGTCTACGAGCAGTACTTC. The V gene is TRBV7-2, the J gene TRBJ2-7; D perhaps matches TRBD2 (5 bases). Germline-derived CDR1 and CDR2 are SGHTA and FQGNSA. This CDR3 contains 16 residues. Trimming stripped 2 bases from V and 3 bases from J, with 17 bases between.

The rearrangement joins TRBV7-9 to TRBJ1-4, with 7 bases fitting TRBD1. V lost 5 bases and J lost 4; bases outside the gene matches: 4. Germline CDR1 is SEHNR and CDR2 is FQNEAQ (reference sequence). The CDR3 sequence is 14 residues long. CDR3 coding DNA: TGTGCCAGCAGCGAGGGACAGTTTAATGAAAAACTGTTTTTT. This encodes CASSEGQFNEKLFF.

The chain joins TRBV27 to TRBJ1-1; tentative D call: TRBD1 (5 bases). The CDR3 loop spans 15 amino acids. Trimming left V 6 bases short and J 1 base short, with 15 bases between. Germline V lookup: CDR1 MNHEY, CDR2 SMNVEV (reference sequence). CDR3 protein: CASSSMTDSNTEAFF. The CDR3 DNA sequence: TGTGCCAGCAGCAGCATGACAGATTCGAACACTGAAGCTTTCTTT.

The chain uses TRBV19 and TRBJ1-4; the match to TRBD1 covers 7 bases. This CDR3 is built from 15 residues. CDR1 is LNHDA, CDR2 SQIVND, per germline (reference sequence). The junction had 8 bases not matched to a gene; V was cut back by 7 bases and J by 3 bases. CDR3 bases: TGTGCCAGTACCCCACAGGGGTTGGCTAATGAAAAACTGTTTTTT. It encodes CASTPQGLANEKLFF.

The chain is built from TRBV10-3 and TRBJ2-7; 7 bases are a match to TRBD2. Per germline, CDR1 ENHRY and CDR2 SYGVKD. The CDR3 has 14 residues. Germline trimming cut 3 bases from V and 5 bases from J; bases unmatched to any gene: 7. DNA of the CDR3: TGTGCCATCAGTGAATTCCGGGACTACGACGAGCAGTACTTC. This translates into CAISEFRDYDEQYF.

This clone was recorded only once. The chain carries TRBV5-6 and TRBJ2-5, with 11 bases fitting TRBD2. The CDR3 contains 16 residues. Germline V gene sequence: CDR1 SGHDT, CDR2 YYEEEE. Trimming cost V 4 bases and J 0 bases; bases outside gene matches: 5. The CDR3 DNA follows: TGTGCCAGCAGCGCGGGACTAGCGGCGTACCAAGAGACCCAGTACTTC. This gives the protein CASSAGLAAYQETQYF.

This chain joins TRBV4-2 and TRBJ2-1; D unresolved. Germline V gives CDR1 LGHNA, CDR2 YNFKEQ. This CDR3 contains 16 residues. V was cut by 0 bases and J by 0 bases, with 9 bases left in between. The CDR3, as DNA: TGTGCCAGCAGCCAAGATGTCTCCAGCTCCTACAATGAGCAGTTCTTC. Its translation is CASSQDVSSSYNEQFF.

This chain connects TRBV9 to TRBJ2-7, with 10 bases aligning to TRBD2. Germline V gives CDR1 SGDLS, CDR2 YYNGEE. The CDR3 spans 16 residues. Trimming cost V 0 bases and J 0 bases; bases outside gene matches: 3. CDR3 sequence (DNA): TGTGCCAGCAGCGTAGGTGTAGCGGGAGGCTCCTACGAGCAGTACTTC. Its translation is CASSVGVAGGSYEQYF.

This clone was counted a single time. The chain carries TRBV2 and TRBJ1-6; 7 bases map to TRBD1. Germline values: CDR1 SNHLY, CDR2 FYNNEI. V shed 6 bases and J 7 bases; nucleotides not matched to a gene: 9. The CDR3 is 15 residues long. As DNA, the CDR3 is TGTGCCAGCAGGGGCCGGACAGGCGGGAATTCACCCCTCCACTTT. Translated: CASRGRTGGNSPLHF.

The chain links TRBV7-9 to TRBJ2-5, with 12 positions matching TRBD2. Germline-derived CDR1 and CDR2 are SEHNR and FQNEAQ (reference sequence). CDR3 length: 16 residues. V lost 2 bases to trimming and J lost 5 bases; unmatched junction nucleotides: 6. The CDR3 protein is CASSLFRLAGGETQYF. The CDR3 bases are TGTGCCAGCAGCTTATTTCGGCTAGCGGGAGGGGAGACCCAGTACTTC.

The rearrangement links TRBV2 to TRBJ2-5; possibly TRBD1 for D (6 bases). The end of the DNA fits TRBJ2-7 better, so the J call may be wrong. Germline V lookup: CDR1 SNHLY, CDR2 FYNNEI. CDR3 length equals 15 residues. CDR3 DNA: TGTGCCAGCAGACCCAGGGGTACGATTTTGGGCGAGCAGTACTTC. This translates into CASRPRGTILGEQYF.

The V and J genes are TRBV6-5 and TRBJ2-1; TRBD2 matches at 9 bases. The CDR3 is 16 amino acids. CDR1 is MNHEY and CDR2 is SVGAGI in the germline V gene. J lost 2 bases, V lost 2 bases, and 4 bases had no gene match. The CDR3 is CASSYRPSGTYNEQFF. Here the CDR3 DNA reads TGTGCCAGCAGTTACCGTCCTAGCGGGACCTACAATGAGCAGTTCTTC.